This T cell receptor (beta chain) appears in the sequencing data of a study of blood T cell repertoires in COVID-19. Study information: Sites across the United States, Italy and Spain contributed samples from acute and convalescent COVID-19. Sources were T cells, B-cell-depleted T cells, or PBMCs; the material itself was cDNA or gDNA.

Original processing methods: For nucleated cells, counts were estimated from reference gene primer amplification. This table comes from immunoSEQ multiplex PCR, and its TCRdb copy is limited to in-frame clones, with some not included. That table furnishes V, J and clone size, whereas the DNA furnished D and trimming. The sample shows around 60,000 clones, about four fifths of them seen only once. Patients of the Seattle cohort, enrolled during active infection, were followed longitudinally. The CDR3 contains 14 residues. Trimming pared 4 bases from V and 1 base from J, leaving 9 bases between. Germline V lookup: CDR1 MDHEN, CDR2 SYDVKM.

This chain links TRBV28 with TRBJ2-3, with D possibly TRBD1 on 5 matching bases. This receptor was identified in a man aged 55 to 70 with COVID-19, enrolled during active disease. Input material: peripheral blood. CDR3 nucleotides: TGTGCCAGCAGTTGGCAGGGCCGCACAGATACGCAGTATTTT. Its protein is CASSWQGRTDTQYF.